Below are 21 T cell receptor beta chains sequenced from a single sample in a study of T-cell memory formation after mild COVID-19. TCRdb analysed the 5' RACE reads with MiXCR anew, one entry per CDR3 protein. The table includes some 340,000 distinct CDR3 sequences, under 15% detected once. Source material: PBMCs or a T cell subset sorted from them (not recorded which). All receptors come from a young man who had mild COVID-19 (a few samples of this study predate the infection). Cell type and time point are not known.

This clonotype has more than one count but fewer than ten. The chain carries TRBV6-5 and TRBJ1-2; D uncertain. Trimming pared 0 bases from V and 2 bases from J, leaving 10 bases between. CDR3 length equals 15 residues. The germline gives CDR1 MNHEY, CDR2 SVGAGI. CDR3 protein: CASSYSTGSNYGYTF. In nucleotides, the CDR3 is TGTGCCAGCAGTTACTCGACTGGCTCCAACTATGGCTACACCTTC.

This rearrangement joins TRBV20-1 to TRBJ2-3; 8 positions agree with TRBD2. The CDR3 has 13 amino acids. Trimming cost V 5 bases and J 4 bases; bases outside gene matches: 5. CDR1 is DFQATT and CDR2 is SNEGSKA in the germline V gene (reference sequence). CDR3 sequence: CSAPGTRADTQYF. The CDR3 DNA reads as TGCAGTGCTCCCGGGACTAGGGCAGATACGCAGTATTTT.

V is TRBV19 and J is TRBJ1-4; D is unclear. Germline lookup yields CDR1 LNHDA and CDR2 SQIVND (reference sequence). Trimming removed 4 bases at V and 9 bases at J, with 12 bases between. The CDR3 spans 13 residues. The DNA for the CDR3 is TGTGCCAGTAGTAAATTTAACCCCCAAAAACTGTTTTTT. The encoded protein is CASSKFNPQKLFF.

This clonotype has just a few counts. CDR3: CASSQDLGTRSTDTQYF. In DNA form, the CDR3 reads TGCGCCAGCAGCCAAGATCTAGGGACCCGAAGCACAGATACGCAGTATTTT. The chain couples TRBV4-3 to TRBJ2-3; D could derive from TRBD1 or TRBD2 (5 bases each). Germline V gene data show CDR1 as LGHNA and CDR2 as YSLEER. The ends were cut back, 0 bases at V and 0 bases at J, with 13 bases in the middle. This CDR3 is 17 amino acids long.

This clonotype was observed a handful of times. The gene calls are TRBV20-1 and TRBJ2-1, with D unresolved. CDR3 length: 16 amino acids. The V gene lost 0 bases and the J gene lost 4 bases, with 16 bases spanning the gap. The V gene's germline CDR1 is DFQATT and CDR2 SNEGSKA (reference sequence). The CDR3 DNA reads TGCAGTGCTAGAGATGGGATCAAGCCACAATACAATGAGCAGTTCTTC. As protein: CSARDGIKPQYNEQFF.

This clonotype came up a few times. The chain has TRBV5-1 and TRBJ2-2; 7 nucleotides align to TRBD1. Germline CDR1 SGHRS, CDR2 YFSETQ. CDR3 length: 15 amino acids. Germline trimming cut 3 bases from V and 0 bases from J; bases unmatched to any gene: 2. The chain's CDR3 is CASSYQGANTGELFF. The CDR3 DNA reads as TGCGCCAGCAGCTACCAGGGGGCGAACACCGGGGAGCTGTTTTTT.

Here the CDR3 reads CSAPMGPMNTEAFF. The CDR3 region has the DNA TGCAGTGCTCCCATGGGACCGATGAACACTGAAGCTTTCTTT. The V and J genes are TRBV20-1 and TRBJ1-1; perhaps TRBD1 as D (5 bases). V was pared by 5 bases and J by 0 bases, with 13 bases between. The CDR3 runs to 14 residues. The germline gives CDR1 DFQATT, CDR2 SNEGSKA (reference sequence).

The chain is built from TRBV10-3 and TRBJ1-2; D is unresolved. The germline V gene encodes CDR1 ENHRY and CDR2 SYGVKD. The germline V and J ends were trimmed by 4 bases and 1 base, with 10 bases remaining between them. The length of the CDR3 is 14 residues. Here the CDR3 reads CAISGSNSNYGYTF. The DNA of the CDR3 is TGTGCCATCAGTGGAAGTAACAGTAACTATGGCTACACCTTC.

The chain recombines TRBV7-2 with TRBJ1-2, with TRBD1 matching 7 bases. Unmatched junction bases numbered 1, after V lost 5 bases and J lost 1 base. The germline V gene encodes CDR1 SGHTA and CDR2 FQGNSA. The CDR3 has 13 amino acids. CDR3 amino acids: CASSRDSNYGYTF. The DNA for the CDR3 is TGTGCCAGCAGCCGGGACAGTAACTATGGCTACACCTTC.

The rearrangement links TRBV5-4 to TRBJ1-1, with 7 bases identical to TRBD1. Germline V gene sequence: CDR1 SGHNT, CDR2 YYREEE (reference sequence). The CDR3 contains 15 residues. The J segment lost 5 bases and the V segment lost 4 bases, leaving 11 bases of the junction unmatched. The chain's CDR3 is CASSTATGLGTEAFF. The CDR3 DNA is TGTGCCAGCAGCACAGCGACAGGGCTTGGGACTGAAGCTTTCTTT.

In this sample, this clonotype turned up a few times. The chain combines TRBV28 with TRBJ2-5; TRBD1 matches at 9 bases. Germline V lookup: CDR1 MDHEN, CDR2 SYDVKM. The CDR3 runs 15 residues. Germline trimming cut 5 bases from V and 5 bases from J; bases unmatched to any gene: 9. CDR3 in DNA: TGTGCCAGCAGTGAATCGGGACAGGGTCGGGAGACCCAGTACTTC. Translation gives CASSESGQGRETQYF.

The chain recombines TRBV12-3 or TRBV12-4 with TRBJ2-7, with D uncertain. V was clipped by 2 bases and J by 6 bases, with 11 bases between them. CDR3 size: 13 residues. The CDR3 here is CASSLMGMREQYF. In DNA form, the CDR3 reads TGTGCCAGCAGTTTAATGGGGATGCGCGAGCAGTACTTC.

The chain uses TRBV15 and TRBJ1-5, with 7 bases identical to TRBD1. CDR3 length: 15 residues. Unmatched junction bases numbered 13, after V lost 5 bases and J lost 9 bases. CDR1 and CDR2 from the germline V gene are LNHNV and YYDKDF (reference sequence). In DNA, the CDR3 is TGTGCCACCAGCCGGGACAGAGGCGTCTGGTTGCCCCAGCATTTT. This codes for CATSRDRGVWLPQHF.

The rearrangement joins TRBV20-1 to TRBJ1-1; possible D gene TRBD1, 5 bases. The germline V and J ends were trimmed by 1 base and 6 bases, with 6 bases remaining between them. Germline values: CDR1 DFQATT, CDR2 SNEGSKA (reference sequence). The CDR3 length is 11 residues. The CDR3: CSARGGAEAFF. CDR3 DNA: TGCAGTGCTAGAGGGGGGGCTGAAGCTTTCTTT.

The chain recombines TRBV6-1 with TRBJ1-6; no firm D call. Germline V CDR1 and CDR2: MNHNS, SASEGT. The V and J ends lost 11 bases and 9 bases respectively, with 17 bases between them. The CDR3 totals 13 residues. CDR3 loop: CAGTSSASSPLHF. CDR3 nucleotide sequence: TGTGCCGGCACAAGCAGCGCTAGTTCACCCCTCCACTTT.

This clonotype was recorded a few times. V and J are TRBV6-1 and TRBJ2-2, with D perhaps TRBD2 (5 bases). Germline V gene sequence: CDR1 MNHNS, CDR2 SASEGT. The ends were cut back, 6 bases at V and 3 bases at J, with 8 bases in the middle. This CDR3 has 13 residues. This CDR3 reads CASRKEDTGELFF. Here the CDR3 DNA reads TGTGCCAGCAGGAAGGAGGACACCGGGGAGCTGTTTTTT.

The CDR3 here is CASSSSQASNQPQHF. Here the CDR3 DNA reads TGTGCCAGCAGCTCAAGCCAGGCGAGCAATCAGCCCCAGCATTTT. This chain joins TRBV7-9 and TRBJ1-5; D call uncertain. Germline-derived CDR1 and CDR2 are SEHNR and FQNEAQ (reference sequence). V lost 4 bases, J lost 1 base, and 11 bases lay in between. The CDR3 totals 15 residues.

This clonotype has just a few counts. The chain links TRBV11-2 to TRBJ2-1; 7 bases map to TRBD1. The germline V gene has CDR1 SGHAT and CDR2 FQNNGV. CDR3 size: 16 residues. After removal of 5 bases from V and 2 bases from J, the junction contained 9 bases not matched to a gene. CDR3 amino acids: CASSVTGEYPYNEQFF. CDR3 bases: TGTGCCAGCAGCGTAACAGGGGAATACCCCTACAATGAGCAGTTCTTC.

The genes are TRBV7-2 and TRBJ2-3; 9 positions agree with TRBD2. V shed 6 bases and J 5 bases; nucleotides not matched to a gene: 15. The length of the CDR3 is 17 residues. Germline V gene sequence: CDR1 SGHTA, CDR2 FQGNSA. The CDR3 nucleotides read TGTGCCAGCAGTCCGTATTTGGGCGGGGGGGCTGTAGATACGCAGTATTTT. Amino acid sequence: CASSPYLGGGAVDTQYF. The full variable domain, its missing parts supplied by reference TRBV7-2 and TRBJ2-3, is GAGVSQSPSNKVTEKGKDVELRCDPISGHTALYWYRQSLGQGLEFLIYFQGNSAPDKSGLPSDRFSAERTGGSVSTLTIQRTQQEDSAVYLCASSPYLGGGAVDTQYFGPGTRLTVL.

V and J are TRBV7-2 and TRBJ2-3; TRBD2 matches 8 bases. The CDR3 is made up of 17 amino acids. J was trimmed by 0 bases and V by 2 bases; bases with no gene match: 7. Germline V gene sequence: CDR1 SGHTA, CDR2 FQGNSA. The CDR3 nucleotides read TGTGCCAGCAGCTTATACAGCGGGGGCCAAAGCACAGATACGCAGTATTTT. Translation gives CASSLYSGGQSTDTQYF.

This clonotype was recorded a few times. This chain joins TRBV7-9 and TRBJ2-1; 12 bases align to TRBD1. CDR3 length: 17 residues. CDR1 SEHNR and CDR2 FQNEAQ come from the germline V gene (reference sequence). J lost 8 bases, V lost 3 bases, and 11 bases had no gene match. CDR3: CASSLGQGAFEADEQFF. The CDR3, as DNA: TGTGCCAGCAGCTTGGGACAGGGGGCCTTTGAGGCGGATGAGCAGTTCTTC.